These T cell receptor beta chains were read from a single sample in a study of T cells in Graves' hyperthyroidism and ophthalmopathy. TCRdb re-derived calls from the multiplex PCR reads in MiXCR, one entry per CDR3 protein. The table includes 400,000 to 600,000 distinct CDR3 sequences, more than 15% detected once. Sequencing used blood. All receptors come from a woman in her 30s with Graves' ophthalmopathy. Both conserved end residues are part of each CDR3. A D gene is named only where the DNA matches it firmly. Clone size is not always given. Where it is, it says once, few, many or a class for expanded clones.

j_call clone_size d_call v_call cdr3_nt cdr3_aa
TRBJ2-3 - TRBD2 TRBV9 TGTGCCAGCAGCGCAAGGGGACTAGCGGGAGTTGTTACAGATACGCAGTATTTT CASSARGLAGVVTDTQYF
TRBJ2-4 many TRBD2 TRBV28 TGTGCCAGCACCTCGGGCGTGGTAGCGGGAGGGGTAGCCAAAAACATTCAGTACTTC CASTSGVVAGGVAKNIQYF
TRBJ2-2 - TRBD2 TRBV2 TGTGCCAGCAGGGCCGGGACTAGCGGGGCGGCGGACACCGGGGAGCTGTTTTTT CASRAGTSGAADTGELFF
TRBJ2-7 - TRBD2 TRBV29-1 TGCAGCGTTGGAAGCGGGAGAGCCTACGAGCAGTACTTC CSVGSGRAYEQYF
TRBJ2-1 few - TRBV28 TGTGCCAGCAGTCCACCCCACTCGGAGGGCCATCCGGGAAACAATGAGCAGTTCTTC CASSPPHSEGHPGNNEQFF
TRBJ2-3 many - TRBV20-1 TGCAGTGCTAGTGACAGGGAGGCCACAGATACGCAGTATTTT CSASDREATDTQYF
TRBJ2-1 many TRBD2 TRBV7-3 TGTGCCAGCACCCTAGGGGCTAGCGGGACCGTGAATGAGCAGTTCTTC CASTLGASGTVNEQFF
TRBJ2-3 - - TRBV6-1 TGTGCCAGCAGTGGAACTCTAGCGACAGGAATCGATACGCAGTATTTT CASSGTLATGIDTQYF
TRBJ1-5 many TRBD1 TRBV15 TGTGCCACCAGCGGAGGAGCCGGGACAGGAAGTTTGTATCAGCCCCAGCATTTT CATSGGAGTGSLYQPQHF
TRBJ2-1 - - TRBV19 TGTGCCAGTAGTATGCCGGGATACAATGAGCAGTTCTTC CASSMPGYNEQFF
TRBJ2-1 - - TRBV20-1 TGCAGTGCTAGAGATCCGGTGGATTCGGGCTACAATGAGCAGTTCTTC CSARDPVDSGYNEQFF
TRBJ1-1 many - TRBV12-3/TRBV12-4 TGTGCCAGCAGTTTAGCCCAGGGGTTCCCTGAAGCTTTCTTT CASSLAQGFPEAFF
TRBJ2-3 many TRBD2 TRBV7-2 TGTGCCAGCAGCTTCCCACGCGCGGGAGTGTCAGATACGCAGTATTTT CASSFPRAGVSDTQYF
TRBJ2-7 few TRBD1 TRBV7-8 TGTGCCAGCAGCCCCTCCGGGACAGGGGGCTACGAGCAGTACTTC CASSPSGTGGYEQYF
TRBJ2-1 few TRBD2 TRBV5-8 TGTGCCAGCGGAAGACTAGCGGGAGTTAAGTACAATGAGCAGTTCTTC CASGRLAGVKYNEQFF
TRBJ2-3 few - TRBV6-1 TGTGCCAGCAGGACGGACCCTTACACAGATACGCAGTATTTT CASRTDPYTDTQYF
TRBJ2-1 few - TRBV7-2 TGTGCCAGCAGCCCACCCCAGCCGGGGCACAATGAGCAGTTCTTC CASSPPQPGHNEQFF
TRBJ1-5 few - TRBV4-1 TGCGCCAGCAGCCAAGTTTGGGTGGGCAATCAGCCCCAGCATTTT CASSQVWVGNQPQHF
TRBJ1-2 few - TRBV30 TGTGCCTGGAGTAAGGGACCTGCTGGCTACACCTTC CAWSKGPAGYTF
TRBJ1-2 few - TRBV5-6 TGTGCCAGCAGCTTTCCGTGGGAGGGTGGCTACACCTTC CASSFPWEGGYTF
TRBJ1-2 - - TRBV30 TGTGCCTGGAGTATCACCGAAAACTATGGCTACACCTTC CAWSITENYGYTF
TRBJ2-2 - - TRBV12-3/TRBV12-4 TGTGCCAGCAGTCCGCCGGGGCGTTCTCTCACCGGGGAGCTGTTTTTT CASSPPGRSLTGELFF
TRBJ1-1 many - TRBV27 TGTGCCAGCAGCCCCCGGAAGAACACTGAAGCTTTCTTT CASSPRKNTEAFF
TRBJ2-1 few - TRBV19 TGTGCCAGTAGCCCTAGCGTTTCCAATGAGCAGTTCTTC CASSPSVSNEQFF
TRBJ1-1 many - TRBV12-3/TRBV12-4 TGTGCCAGCAGTGGGTATGACAGCTACACTGAAGCTTTCTTT CASSGYDSYTEAFF
TRBJ2-3 many TRBD2 TRBV10-3 TGTGCCATCAGGGCGGGACTAGGTAGCACAGATACGCAGTATTTT CAIRAGLGSTDTQYF
TRBJ2-1 few - TRBV4-3 TGCGCCAGCAGCCAAGATCCCAGGTCTGGTGGTGAGCAGTTCTTC CASSQDPRSGGEQFF
TRBJ2-3 many TRBD1 TRBV6-2/TRBV6-3 TGTGCCAGCAGTAGCTTTGACAGGGACCAAGATACGCAGTATTTT CASSSFDRDQDTQYF